A single sample is the source of the 2 T cell receptor beta chains below, sequenced in a study of blood T cell repertoires in COVID-19. Data came from immunoSEQ multiplex PCR; TCRdb stores just in-frame clones and leaves some out. The table lists approximately 110,000 clones, about 91% of them singletons. Sequencing was carried out using peripheral blood. The receptors here all came from a woman between 50 and 59 years old with active or convalescent COVID-19.

CDR3 amino acids: CASRHKAGQYF. For the CDR3, the DNA is TGTGCCAGCAGGCATAAAGCGGGGCAGTACTTC. J is TRBJ2-7 and V is TRBV28; weak D call: TRBD2 (6 bases). The V end lost 6 bases, the J end lost 9 bases, and 12 bases lay between the germline ends. Germline V gives CDR1 MDHEN, CDR2 SYDVKM. The length of the CDR3 is 11 residues.

The V and J genes are TRBV28 and TRBJ1-5; perhaps TRBD1 as D (6 bases). Looked up from germline, CDR1 is MDHEN and CDR2 is SYDVKM. The CDR3 loop spans 13 amino acids. Trimming took 3 bases from V and 8 from J, leaving 11 bases between them. This CDR3 reads CASSFIRGKPQHF. The CDR3 DNA reads as TGTGCCAGCAGTTTCATAAGGGGGAAGCCCCAGCATTTT.